This T cell receptor (beta chain) stems from a study of blood T cell repertoires in COVID-19. Study summary: Sites in the United States, Italy and Spain provided acute and convalescent COVID-19 samples. Sample material is recorded as cDNA or gDNA derived from T cells, B-cell-depleted T cells, or PBMCs.

This clone was found once. How the authors handled the data: How many nucleated cells were present was estimated from reference gene primer amplification. The data were produced by immunoSEQ multiplex PCR, yet TCRdb's version contains in-frame clones alone and is incomplete. V, J and clone size derive from that table, while D and trimming were established from the DNA sequence. The sample lists around 120,000 clones, roughly 90% seen once, with approximately 8% in the top ten. The source is a man aged 50 or older with acute or convalescent COVID-19. What was sequenced was peripheral blood.

CDR3 protein: CASSLALGTGWNEQFF. The DNA for the CDR3 is TGCGCCAGCAGCTTGGCCTTAGGGACAGGGTGGAATGAGCAGTTCTTC. The chain carries TRBV5-1 and TRBJ2-1, with TRBD1 identical over 9 bases. The germline gives CDR1 SGHRS, CDR2 YFSETQ. CDR3 length equals 16 residues. Trimming took 0 bases from V and 7 from J; bases not matched to a gene: 8.